A single TCR beta chain is shown here with its context. The antigen remains undetermined. The CDR3 covers 17 residues. Trimming took 7 bases from V and 0 from J; bases not matched to a gene: 7. TCRdb recomputed calls from the reads with MiXCR, one row per CDR3 protein. The sample includes 45,000 to 55,000 distinct CDR3 sequences, about a fifth of them seen just once. The data were taken from a study of T cell repertoires in cytomegalovirus infection. Study summary: Shared public TCR beta signatures pointed to both CMV infection and a matching HLA type.

General study points: CMV-specific TCR beta clonotypes restricted by HLA-C dominated the ex vivo response.

The specimen comprised CD8+ T cells from cultured PBMCs, sampled from culture after CMV antigen stimulation. The TCR comes from a human donor in good health (CMV status not recorded). Some clones in this sample may be carry-over from other donors' samples. This chain connects TRBV12-3 or TRBV12-4 to TRBJ2-3, with 13 nucleotides matching TRBD2. CDR3 bases: TGTGCCAGCACCACTAGCGGGAGGGCCTCGAGCACAGATACGCAGTATTTT. Translation gives CASTTSGRASSTDTQYF.